The T cell receptor (beta chain) described here comes from a study of cytomegalovirus exposure and HLA in healthy donors. Background on the study: Both the 100 to 150 validation repertoires and the 600 to 750 first-cohort repertoires used the same platform, as reported by a later analysis.

Germline V lookup: CDR1 SNHLY, CDR2 FYNNEI. The CDR3 has 13 residues. Trimming left V 4 bases short and J 4 bases short, with 10 bases between. Note on this clone: The target antigen is unknown.

Clones were read by immunoSEQ multiplex PCR, and TCRdb kept only the in-frame ones, dropping some. The sample yields under 150,000 clones, around 89% seen once. Study outcomes and limitations: Confirmation in vitro established that a few CMV-associated chains were specific for CMV antigens. Reported results showed that the classifier diagnosed cytomegalovirus status with high specificity and sensitivity.

The receptor was derived from a woman aged 18-29 years in good health and CMV-seropositive. Material: PBMCs. J is TRBJ1-1 and V is TRBV2; D is possibly TRBD1 (5 bases). The CDR3 region is CASSVEGATEAFF. For the CDR3, the DNA is TGTGCCAGCAGTGTGGAAGGGGCCACTGAAGCTTTCTTT.